This T cell receptor beta chain is drawn from a study of shared clonotypes between healthy human individuals. On the study more broadly: Donor composition was a couple of women and three men, aged 18 to 49.

TCRdb's table, derived via immunoSEQ multiplex PCR, lists solely in-frame clones and lacks some. The data hold fewer than 1.6 million clones, with approximately 98.5% observed a single time. Germline CDR1 reads MNHNY; CDR2 reads SVGAGI (reference sequence). The V gene lost 9 bases and the J gene lost 7 bases, with 26 bases spanning the gap. This CDR3 is built from 16 residues. The chain couples TRBV6-6 to TRBJ2-3; D is undetermined. Material for sequencing was naive CD4+ T cells sorted from blood. Noted subset: CD45RA+ positively selected. The TCR was taken from a man under 40 in good health. CDR3: CASADRWARLRYTQYF. The CDR3 coding sequence is TGTGCCAGTGCTGACCGGTGGGCCCGATTACGATATACGCAGTATTTT.